This passage covers 29 T cell receptor beta chains from one sample sequenced in a study of cytomegalovirus exposure and HLA in healthy donors. PCR used 60 Vbeta primers and 13 Jbeta primers. TCRdb's copy holds only in-frame clones and misses some; the assay was immunoSEQ multiplex PCR. The sample includes under 110,000 clones, about two thirds of them seen just once. Sequencing was done on a sample of PBMCs. These receptors all come from a female donor in good health and CMV-seronegative.

Only a few counts were recorded for this clone. This chain links TRBV2 with TRBJ2-3, with TRBD1 matching over 8 bases. Germline lookup yields CDR1 SNHLY and CDR2 FYNNEI. After removal of 8 bases from V and 2 bases from J, the junction contained 12 bases not matched to a gene. CDR3 length: 16 residues. DNA of the CDR3: TGTGCCAGCCGGAGCAGGGGGCGTCGACTCACAGATACGCAGTATTTT. It encodes CASRSRGRRLTDTQYF. Using reference TRBV2 and TRBJ2-3 for the parts outside the CDR3, the full variable domain is EPEVTQTPSHQVTQMGQEVILRCVPISNHLYFYWYRQILGQKVEFLVSFYNNEISEKSEIFDDQFSVERPDGSNFTLKIRSTKLEDSAMYFCASRSRGRRLTDTQYFGPGTRLTVL.

This chain uses TRBV4-1 with TRBJ2-7; possibly TRBD2 for D (6 bases). V was trimmed by 4 bases and J by 1 base, leaving 11 bases between them. The germline V gene encodes CDR1 MGHRA and CDR2 YSYEKL. The length of the CDR3 is 14 residues. The chain's CDR3 is CASSLTAGSYEQYF. CDR3 DNA: TGCGCCAGCAGCCTTACGGCGGGATCCTACGAGCAGTACTTC.

This rearrangement joins TRBV28 to TRBJ1-4; TRBD1 is a possible D gene (5 bases). In germline, CDR1 is MDHEN, CDR2 SYDVKM. The CDR3 has 15 amino acids. The ends were cut back, 2 bases at V and 8 bases at J, with 15 bases in the middle. CDR3 nucleotides: TGTGCCAGCAGTTTAAGTTCCAGGGTGGGGGAAAAACTGTTTTTT. Translating gives CASSLSSRVGEKLFF.

The V and J genes are TRBV19 and TRBJ2-7; D perhaps matches TRBD1 (6 bases). V lost 6 bases, J lost 2 bases, and 11 bases lay in between. This CDR3 contains 13 residues. The V gene's germline CDR1 is LNHDA and CDR2 SQIVND (reference sequence). This chain's CDR3 is CASSHGQTYEQYF. The CDR3 nucleotides read TGTGCCAGTAGCCACGGACAGACCTACGAGCAGTACTTC.

This clone was recorded a few times. This sequence joins TRBV5-5 and TRBJ1-2; D may be TRBD1 (5 bases). The V gene lost 4 bases and the J gene lost 6 bases, with 13 bases spanning the gap. The CDR3 covers 13 residues. Germline assignment: CDR1 SGHKS and CDR2 YYEKEE (reference sequence). CDR3 residues: CASSPGRGDGYTF. The CDR3, as DNA: TGTGCCAGCAGCCCTGGTAGGGGCGATGGCTACACCTTC.

Only a few counts were recorded for this clone. V and J are TRBV28 and TRBJ2-5; the D is unclear. The CDR3 loop spans 15 amino acids. Trimming removed 2 bases from V and 5 bases from J, with 15 bases in between. Germline V lookup: CDR1 MDHEN, CDR2 SYDVKM. The CDR3 DNA sequence: TGTGCCAGCAGTTTAAATACGCGAGGCAAGGAGACCCAGTACTTC. This sequence encodes CASSLNTRGKETQYF.

This chain connects TRBV30 to TRBJ2-1; 10 nucleotides line up with TRBD1. V was clipped by 6 bases and J by 6 bases; unmatched bases: 5. CDR3 length: 13 residues. Germline V CDR1 and CDR2: GTSNPN, SVGIG (reference sequence). The CDR3 DNA sequence: TGTGCCTGCCTCAGGACAGGGGGCAATGAGCAGTTCTTC. This sequence encodes CACLRTGGNEQFF.

V gene TRBV19 combines with J gene TRBJ2-2, with TRBD1 as a possible D gene (6 bases). Per germline, CDR1 LNHDA and CDR2 SQIVND (reference sequence). The V end lost 6 bases, the J end lost 3 bases, and 20 bases lay between the germline ends. The CDR3 contains 17 residues. CDR3 nucleotides: TGTGCCAGTAGAAATGCAGGGGTAGGGGCGGACACCGGGGAGCTGTTTTTT. It yields the protein CASRNAGVGADTGELFF.

V is TRBV10-3 and J is TRBJ2-1; 11 bases align to TRBD2. Per the germline V gene, CDR1 is ENHRY and CDR2 is SYGVKD. The trim removed 4 bases at V and 13 bases at J, leaving 15 bases unmatched. The CDR3 totals 16 residues. The CDR3 region is CAISGGGATSGAYQFF. CDR3 DNA sequence: TGTGCCATCAGTGGGGGAGGGGCGACTAGCGGGGCCTATCAGTTCTTC.

The chain links TRBV25-1 to TRBJ2-7; 8 bases are shared with TRBD1. V dropped 7 bases and J dropped 2; count of bases not matched to a gene: 7. CDR3 length: 14 residues. The germline CDR1 and CDR2 sequences are MGHDK and SYGVNS. The CDR3 loop reads CASTRQGPPYEQYF. Here the CDR3 DNA reads TGTGCCAGCACCCGACAGGGGCCCCCCTACGAGCAGTACTTC.

As DNA, the CDR3 is TGTGCCAGCAGCTACGAAGCGGGAGTTGGAGAGACCCAGTACTTC. It codes for CASSYEAGVGETQYF. The chain couples TRBV5-6 to TRBJ2-5, with 8 positions matching TRBD2. The CDR3 loop spans 15 amino acids. V dropped 3 bases and J dropped 4; count of bases not matched to a gene: 8. The germline V gene has CDR1 SGHDT and CDR2 YYEEEE.

The CDR3 coding sequence is TGTGCCAGCAGCGTGGATCCCCGGGACAGGGAGGGCTATGGCTACACCTTC. Translated: CASSVDPRDREGYGYTF. The chain has TRBV9 and TRBJ1-2; TRBD1 agrees at 9 bases. The length of the CDR3 is 17 residues. Per germline, CDR1 SGDLS and CDR2 YYNGEE. J was trimmed by 4 bases and V by 2 bases; bases with no gene match: 12.

This clone was found a few times. The chain uses TRBV6-5 and TRBJ2-5; 10 bases line up with TRBD1. Germline trimming cut 7 bases from V and 2 bases from J; bases unmatched to any gene: 4. The CDR3 covers 14 residues. Germline CDR1 MNHEY, CDR2 SVGAGI. CDR3: CASIQDRGQETQYF. In nucleotides, the CDR3 is TGTGCCAGCATCCAGGACAGGGGGCAAGAGACCCAGTACTTC.

The rearrangement uses TRBV7-3 and TRBJ2-5; D ambiguous. Trimming cost V 3 bases and J 4 bases, with 9 bases left between them. Looked up from germline, CDR1 is SGHTA and CDR2 is FQGTGA. This CDR3 is built from 13 residues. This CDR3 reads CASSLGRRETQYF. Here the CDR3 DNA reads TGTGCCAGCAGCTTGGGTAGGAGAGAGACCCAGTACTTC. The whole variable domain, filled in from reference TRBV7-3 and TRBJ2-5, reads GAGVSQTPSNKVTEKGKYVELRCDPISGHTALYWYRQSLGQGPEFLIYFQGTGAADDSGLPNDRFFAVRPEGSVSTLKIQRTERGDSAVYLCASSLGRRETQYFGPGTRLLVL.

This chain connects TRBV9 to TRBJ1-2, with TRBD1 as a possible D gene (5 bases). Germline-derived CDR1 and CDR2 are SGDLS and YYNGEE. V was cut by 0 bases and J by 3 bases, with 15 bases left in between. There are 16 residues in the CDR3. CDR3: CASSVALGHDYYGYTF. CDR3 bases: TGTGCCAGCAGCGTAGCCCTCGGACACGATTACTATGGCTACACCTTC.

The rearrangement links TRBV7-9 to TRBJ1-3, with D possibly TRBD1 on 6 matching bases. Germline-derived CDR1 and CDR2 are SEHNR and FQNEAQ (reference sequence). The CDR3 is made up of 14 amino acids. The ends were cut back, 8 bases at V and 0 bases at J, with 11 bases in the middle. The CDR3 reads CASGGATSGNTIYF. The CDR3 nucleotides read TGTGCCAGCGGGGGGGCGACCTCTGGAAACACCATATATTTT.

The rearrangement joins TRBV6-5 to TRBJ1-5; 9 bases fit TRBD1. The CDR3 is 15 amino acids. J gave up 4 bases and V 4 bases, and 5 bases lay outside the gene matches. Germline CDR1 is MNHEY and CDR2 is SVGAGI. CDR3 region: CASSWDRAGNQPQHF. The DNA of the CDR3 is TGTGCCAGCAGTTGGGACAGGGCGGGGAATCAGCCCCAGCATTTT.

The chain links TRBV29-1 to TRBJ2-1; a possible D gene is TRBD2 (6 bases). This CDR3 has 11 residues. Looked up from germline, CDR1 is SQVTM and CDR2 is ANQGSEA. V was cut by 2 bases and J by 15 bases, with 14 bases left in between. CDR3 amino acids: CSVESARGLFF. The DNA of the CDR3 is TGCAGCGTTGAATCGGCGCGGGGTCTGTTCTTC.

CDR3 in DNA: TGCGCCAGCAGCTTGTCAATCGGGACAGAAGTTGGCTACACCTTC. Its protein product is CASSLSIGTEVGYTF. The rearrangement links TRBV5-1 to TRBJ1-2, with TRBD1 matching 7 bases. CDR1 is SGHRS and CDR2 is YFSETQ in the germline V gene. The V and J ends lost 1 base and 7 bases, in that order; junction bases with no gene match: 10. This CDR3 has 15 residues.

The CDR3: CAWGPGALLYGYTF. In DNA, the CDR3 is TGTGCCTGGGGACCAGGGGCCCTTCTCTATGGCTACACCTTC. The chain combines TRBV30 with TRBJ1-2, with a tentative D call TRBD1 (6 bases). CDR1 is GTSNPN and CDR2 is SVGIG in the germline V gene (reference sequence). Trimming took off 5 bases at V and 4 bases at J, with 17 bases between the two ends. The CDR3 runs 14 residues.

V and J are TRBV5-1 and TRBJ1-1; D is possibly TRBD1 (6 bases). The CDR3 has 14 residues. Germline V gene lookup returns CDR1 SGHRS and CDR2 YFSETQ. The V and J ends lost 3 bases and 0 bases respectively, with 9 bases between them. The CDR3 sequence: CASSSDRMNTEAFF. The CDR3 DNA sequence: TGCGCCAGCAGCTCGGACAGAATGAACACTGAAGCTTTCTTT.

V usage is TRBV14 and J usage is TRBJ2-7, with 7 bases identical to TRBD1. The CDR3 runs to 21 residues. V was pared by 0 bases and J by 2 bases, with 22 bases of the junction left unmatched. From germline, CDR1 is SGHDN and CDR2 FVKESK. The CDR3 is CASSQDILPGQLALTAYEQYF. CDR3 DNA sequence: TGTGCCAGCAGCCAAGACATCCTTCCGGGACAGTTGGCCCTAACCGCCTACGAGCAGTACTTC.

In DNA, the CDR3 is TGTGCCAGCAGTGAATCAGGGCAGTTCTACGAGCAGTACTTC. Translated, it gives CASSESGQFYEQYF. The chain joins TRBV6-1 to TRBJ2-7, with D maybe TRBD1 (5 bases). CDR1 is MNHNS and CDR2 is SASEGT in the germline V gene. The CDR3 spans 14 residues. Trimming cost V 2 bases and J 3 bases, with 11 bases left between them.

The V gene is TRBV9, the J gene TRBJ2-1, with unresolved D. The CDR3 totals 13 residues. The germline V gene encodes CDR1 SGDLS and CDR2 YYNGEE. V lost 1 base to trimming and J lost 6 bases, with 8 bases between them. The CDR3 loop is CASSVPRSNEQFF. CDR3 nucleotides: TGTGCCAGCAGCGTACCTAGAAGCAATGAGCAGTTCTTC.

The CDR3 reads CASSYMGGSGEQFF. In DNA, the CDR3 is TGTGCCAGCAGTTACATGGGCGGGAGTGGGGAGCAGTTCTTC. V gene TRBV6-5 combines with J gene TRBJ2-1; 7 bases line up with TRBD2. There are 14 residues in the CDR3. V trimming: 2 bases; J trimming: 10 bases; junction bases outside the gene matches: 8. The germline gives CDR1 MNHEY, CDR2 SVGAGI.

This CDR3 reads CASSLLAGETTDTQYF. CDR3 DNA: TGTGCCAGCAGTCTCCTAGCGGGAGAAACTACAGATACGCAGTATTTT. V usage is TRBV6-4 and J usage is TRBJ2-3; TRBD2 matches 10 bases. From germline, CDR1 is MRHNA and CDR2 SNTAGT. There are 16 residues in the CDR3. V gave up 5 bases and J gave up 3 bases; unmatched junction bases: 8.

The V and J genes are TRBV6-4 and TRBJ1-5; D gene ambiguous. This CDR3 is built from 16 residues. Germline V gene sequence: CDR1 MRHNA, CDR2 SNTAGT. Trimming cost V 5 bases and J 0 bases, with 14 bases left between them. The CDR3 loop is CASSPLGLRSNQPQHF. The CDR3 coding sequence is TGTGCCAGCAGTCCGCTGGGCCTGCGTAGCAATCAGCCCCAGCATTTT.

The chain employs TRBV7-6 and TRBJ2-3; TRBD2 matches 10 bases. V lost 0 bases to trimming and J lost 5 bases; unmatched junction nucleotides: 5. This CDR3 is built from 16 residues. Germline V gives CDR1 SGHVS, CDR2 FNYEAQ. The chain's CDR3 is CASSLAPSGSGDTQYF. In DNA form, the CDR3 reads TGTGCCAGCAGCTTAGCGCCTAGCGGGAGTGGAGATACGCAGTATTTT.

The chain combines TRBV15 with TRBJ1-4; tentatively, D is TRBD1 (6 bases). V shed 1 base and J shed 2 bases, with 8 bases lying between them. Germline assignment: CDR1 LNHNV and CDR2 YYDKDF (reference sequence). There are 15 residues in the CDR3. CDR3 in DNA: TGTGCCACCAGCAGAGGGACAGAGACTAATGAAAAACTGTTTTTT. This codes for CATSRGTETNEKLFF.